Listed below are T cell receptor beta chains from one sample, sequenced in a study of early T cells in non-severe SARS-CoV-2 infection. Each CDR3 protein is one row after TCRdb ran MiXCR on the 5' RACE reads. This table has tens of thousands of distinct CDR3 sequences, about 4.5% appearing once. The sequenced sample consisted of whole blood. All receptors derive from an adult who was a healthcare worker with PCR-confirmed SARS-CoV-2 infection or an uninfected control (not recorded which). Both conserved end residues are part of each CDR3. D genes are given only for firm matches. Expanded clones get a size class; other rows say once, few or many, or leave the size out.

J gene: TRBJ2-1; clone size: many; D gene: TRBD2; V gene: TRBV7-2; CDR3 protein: CASSLVAGGGNEQFF; CDR3 DNA: TGTGCCAGCAGCTTAGTTGCGGGGGGCGGGAATGAGCAGTTCTTC
J gene: TRBJ2-7; clone size: many; D gene: NA; V gene: TRBV3-1; CDR3 protein: CASSQGFSGYEQYF; CDR3 DNA: TGTGCCAGCAGCCAAGGGTTTAGCGGCTACGAGCAGTACTTC
J gene: TRBJ2-7; clone size: NA; D gene: NA; V gene: TRBV30; CDR3 protein: CAWIPGPNYEQYF; CDR3 DNA: TGTGCCTGGATCCCGGGACCGAATTACGAGCAGTACTTC
J gene: TRBJ1-2; clone size: few; D gene: NA; V gene: TRBV5-1; CDR3 protein: CASRLQGKDGYTF; CDR3 DNA: TGCGCCAGCAGACTTCAGGGAAAGGATGGCTACACCTTC
J gene: TRBJ2-3; clone size: many; D gene: NA; V gene: TRBV29-1; CDR3 protein: CSVESRFTDTQYF; CDR3 DNA: TGCAGCGTTGAAAGTAGGTTCACAGATACGCAGTATTTT
J gene: TRBJ1-4; clone size: many; D gene: TRBD1; V gene: TRBV12-3/TRBV12-4; CDR3 protein: CASSYRTGQAGKLFF; CDR3 DNA: TGTGCCAGCAGTTATAGAACTGGACAGGCGGGAAAACTGTTTTTT
J gene: TRBJ2-5; clone size: medium-sized; D gene: NA; V gene: TRBV20-1; CDR3 protein: CSALVGTQYF; CDR3 DNA: TGCAGTGCGCTGGTAGGGACCCAGTACTTC
J gene: TRBJ2-7; clone size: many; D gene: NA; V gene: TRBV18; CDR3 protein: CASSPKIGGEQYF; CDR3 DNA: TGTGCCAGCTCACCCAAGATAGGCGGCGAGCAGTACTTC
J gene: TRBJ2-3; clone size: many; D gene: NA; V gene: TRBV7-8; CDR3 protein: CASVTGRRTDTQYF; CDR3 DNA: TGTGCCAGCGTGACGGGAAGGAGGACAGATACGCAGTATTTT
J gene: TRBJ2-3; clone size: NA; D gene: NA; V gene: TRBV13; CDR3 protein: CASSLPGTDTQYF; CDR3 DNA: TGTGCCAGCAGCTTACCAGGGACAGATACGCAGTATTTT
J gene: TRBJ1-2; clone size: many; D gene: NA; V gene: TRBV5-7; CDR3 protein: CASSLRRTGSANYGYTF; CDR3 DNA: TGTGCCAGCAGCCTTCGTCGGACGGGGTCAGCTAACTATGGCTACACCTTC
J gene: TRBJ1-2; clone size: many; D gene: NA; V gene: TRBV2; CDR3 protein: CASSDTGLFTYGYTF; CDR3 DNA: TGTGCCAGCAGTGACACCGGTCTGTTCACCTATGGCTACACCTTC
J gene: TRBJ2-3; clone size: many; D gene: NA; V gene: TRBV11-2; CDR3 protein: CASSPTGTDPTDTQYF; CDR3 DNA: TGTGCCAGCAGCCCCACCGGGACGGACCCCACAGATACGCAGTATTTT
J gene: TRBJ2-3; clone size: many; D gene: NA; V gene: TRBV7-9; CDR3 protein: CASSLGFQTDTQYF; CDR3 DNA: TGTGCCAGCAGCTTAGGTTTTCAGACAGATACGCAGTATTTT
J gene: TRBJ2-7; clone size: NA; D gene: TRBD1; V gene: TRBV6-5; CDR3 protein: CASSQQGENGEQYF; CDR3 DNA: TGTGCCAGCAGTCAACAGGGGGAAAATGGTGAGCAGTACTTC
J gene: TRBJ2-2; clone size: many; D gene: TRBD1; V gene: TRBV7-9; CDR3 protein: CASSFWTGGNTGELFF; CDR3 DNA: TGTGCCAGCAGCTTCTGGACAGGGGGTAACACCGGGGAGCTGTTTTTT
J gene: TRBJ2-5; clone size: many; D gene: TRBD2; V gene: TRBV7-6; CDR3 protein: CASSLGLAEETQYF; CDR3 DNA: TGTGCCAGCAGCTTAGGACTAGCGGAGGAGACCCAGTACTTC
J gene: TRBJ2-7; clone size: NA; D gene: NA; V gene: TRBV5-6; CDR3 protein: CASSGTPGDGQYF; CDR3 DNA: TGTGCCAGCAGCGGGACACCCGGAGACGGGCAGTACTTC
J gene: TRBJ2-4; clone size: once; D gene: NA; V gene: TRBV20-1; CDR3 protein: CSAYPGLKVKNIQYF; CDR3 DNA: TGCAGTGCGTATCCCGGACTTAAGGTCAAAAACATTCAGTACTTC
J gene: TRBJ1-1; clone size: many; D gene: NA; V gene: TRBV29-1; CDR3 protein: CSVNRGGGNTEAFF; CDR3 DNA: TGCAGCGTAAACCGCGGGGGAGGGAACACTGAAGCTTTCTTT
J gene: TRBJ2-3; clone size: many; D gene: NA; V gene: TRBV5-6; CDR3 protein: CASNLGGRGTADTQYF; CDR3 DNA: TGTGCCAGCAACTTGGGAGGGAGGGGGACGGCAGATACGCAGTATTTT
J gene: TRBJ2-4; clone size: many; D gene: NA; V gene: TRBV18; CDR3 protein: CASSPGSPPSIQYF; CDR3 DNA: TGTGCCAGCTCACCGGGGAGCCCCCCGAGCATTCAGTACTTC
J gene: TRBJ2-3; clone size: many; D gene: TRBD2; V gene: TRBV20-1; CDR3 protein: CSASRSSGGDTQYF; CDR3 DNA: TGCAGTGCTAGTAGGTCTAGCGGGGGAGATACGCAGTATTTT
J gene: TRBJ2-3; clone size: many; D gene: NA; V gene: TRBV12-5; CDR3 protein: CASGDPLTDTQYF; CDR3 DNA: TGTGCTAGTGGTGATCCCCTCACAGATACGCAGTATTTT
J gene: TRBJ2-7; clone size: few; D gene: TRBD1; V gene: TRBV18; CDR3 protein: CASSPTGDIYEQYF; CDR3 DNA: TGTGCCAGCTCACCGACAGGGGATATCTACGAGCAGTACTTC
J gene: TRBJ1-5; clone size: many; D gene: NA; V gene: TRBV5-6; CDR3 protein: CASSLGRDQPQHF; CDR3 DNA: TGTGCCAGCAGCTTGGGGCGGGATCAGCCCCAGCATTTT
J gene: TRBJ2-3; clone size: NA; D gene: TRBD2; V gene: TRBV7-3; CDR3 protein: CASSYLAGGSTDTQYF; CDR3 DNA: TGTGCCAGCAGCTATCTAGCGGGGGGCAGCACAGATACGCAGTATTTT
J gene: TRBJ2-2; clone size: many; D gene: TRBD1; V gene: TRBV10-1; CDR3 protein: CASSSPGGTGELFF; CDR3 DNA: TGCGCCAGCAGCTCCCCAGGGGGCACCGGGGAGCTGTTTTTT
J gene: TRBJ2-7; clone size: many; D gene: TRBD2; V gene: TRBV9; CDR3 protein: CASSIGTSAHSYEQYF; CDR3 DNA: TGTGCCAGCAGCATTGGGACTAGCGCCCACTCCTACGAGCAGTACTTC
J gene: TRBJ2-5; clone size: once; D gene: NA; V gene: TRBV10-3; CDR3 protein: CAISGGLQEAQYF; CDR3 DNA: TGTGCCATCAGTGGGGGTCTCCAAGAGGCCCAGTACTTC
J gene: TRBJ1-1; clone size: many; D gene: NA; V gene: TRBV12-3/TRBV12-4; CDR3 protein: CASGHRDPYTEAFF; CDR3 DNA: TGTGCCAGCGGCCATAGGGATCCGTACACTGAAGCTTTCTTT
J gene: TRBJ1-6; clone size: many; D gene: TRBD1; V gene: TRBV6-1; CDR3 protein: CASSESPDRVIWSPLHF; CDR3 DNA: TGTGCCAGCAGTGAAAGCCCGGACAGGGTGATTTGGTCACCCCTCCACTTT
J gene: TRBJ1-2; clone size: medium-sized; D gene: NA; V gene: TRBV20-1; CDR3 protein: CSARAARWEGRNYGYTF; CDR3 DNA: TGCAGTGCTAGAGCCGCCCGTTGGGAGGGGCGTAACTATGGCTACACCTTC
J gene: TRBJ1-4; clone size: many; D gene: NA; V gene: TRBV20-1; CDR3 protein: CSASPGRTNEKLFF; CDR3 DNA: TGCAGTGCTAGTCCCGGGAGGACTAATGAAAAACTGTTTTTT
J gene: TRBJ1-5; clone size: NA; D gene: TRBD1; V gene: TRBV5-1; CDR3 protein: CASSPQGAEGQPQHF; CDR3 DNA: TGCGCCAGCAGCCCACAGGGGGCGGAGGGTCAGCCCCAGCATTTT
J gene: TRBJ1-5; clone size: many; D gene: NA; V gene: TRBV19; CDR3 protein: CASSTSTRQPQHF; CDR3 DNA: TGTGCCAGTAGTACCTCTACGCGGCAGCCCCAGCATTTT
J gene: TRBJ2-1; clone size: many; D gene: NA; V gene: TRBV25-1; CDR3 protein: CASQDLVSSYNEQFF; CDR3 DNA: TGTGCCAGCCAAGATCTAGTAAGCTCCTACAATGAGCAGTTCTTC
J gene: TRBJ2-6; clone size: many; D gene: NA; V gene: TRBV7-6; CDR3 protein: CASSLREPESGANVLTF; CDR3 DNA: TGTGCCAGCAGCTTACGGGAGCCGGAATCTGGGGCCAACGTCCTGACTTTC
J gene: TRBJ1-6; clone size: few; D gene: NA; V gene: TRBV13; CDR3 protein: CASSAQEAVSSPLHF; CDR3 DNA: TGTGCCAGCAGCGCCCAGGAGGCTGTTAGCTCACCCCTCCACTTT
J gene: TRBJ1-5; clone size: many; D gene: TRBD1; V gene: TRBV20-1; CDR3 protein: CSARGTGAFNQPQHF; CDR3 DNA: TGCAGTGCTAGGGGGACAGGGGCCTTTAATCAGCCCCAGCATTTT
J gene: TRBJ1-2; clone size: many; D gene: NA; V gene: TRBV20-1; CDR3 protein: CSARPLGGAGGYTF; CDR3 DNA: TGCAGTGCTAGACCCCTCGGCGGGGCGGGAGGCTACACCTTC
J gene: TRBJ2-7; clone size: medium-sized; D gene: TRBD1; V gene: TRBV10-1; CDR3 protein: CASSDPDRDEQYF; CDR3 DNA: TGCGCCAGCAGTGACCCTGACAGGGACGAGCAGTACTTC
J gene: TRBJ1-2; clone size: NA; D gene: TRBD1; V gene: TRBV5-4; CDR3 protein: CASSMTGSLGYTF; CDR3 DNA: TGTGCCAGCAGCATGACAGGGTCGCTCGGCTACACCTTC
J gene: TRBJ2-2; clone size: many; D gene: NA; V gene: TRBV7-6; CDR3 protein: CASSLSTTGELFF; CDR3 DNA: TGTGCCAGCAGCTTAAGTACAACCGGGGAGCTGTTTTTT
J gene: TRBJ1-3; clone size: few; D gene: NA; V gene: TRBV6-6; CDR3 protein: CASSYYRDAGNTIYF; CDR3 DNA: TGTGCCAGCAGTTACTACCGGGACGCAGGAAACACCATATATTTT
J gene: TRBJ2-1; clone size: NA; D gene: TRBD2; V gene: TRBV5-4; CDR3 protein: CASASGGTKTYNEQFF; CDR3 DNA: TGTGCCAGCGCTAGCGGGGGGACAAAGACCTACAATGAGCAGTTCTTC
J gene: TRBJ1-2; clone size: many; D gene: NA; V gene: TRBV7-9; CDR3 protein: CASSLAGNYGYTF; CDR3 DNA: TGTGCCAGCAGCTTGGCGGGGAACTATGGCTACACCTTC
J gene: TRBJ1-6; clone size: many; D gene: NA; V gene: TRBV30; CDR3 protein: CAWSVEGESYNSPLHF; CDR3 DNA: TGTGCCTGGAGCGTGGAGGGGGAATCCTATAATTCACCCCTCCACTTT
J gene: TRBJ1-5; clone size: many; D gene: NA; V gene: TRBV20-1; CDR3 protein: CSASTGRDQPQHF; CDR3 DNA: TGCAGTGCTAGCACAGGGCGGGATCAGCCCCAGCATTTT
J gene: TRBJ1-5; clone size: many; D gene: NA; V gene: TRBV7-2; CDR3 protein: CASSFPDQPQHF; CDR3 DNA: TGTGCCAGCAGCTTTCCGGATCAGCCCCAGCATTTT
J gene: TRBJ1-4; clone size: many; D gene: NA; V gene: TRBV15; CDR3 protein: CATSRDFGGSEKLFF; CDR3 DNA: TGTGCCACCAGCAGAGATTTCGGGGGAAGTGAAAAACTGTTTTTT
J gene: TRBJ1-5; clone size: few; D gene: NA; V gene: TRBV27; CDR3 protein: CASSPSKRQPQHF; CDR3 DNA: TGTGCCAGCAGTCCCTCTAAGAGACAGCCCCAGCATTTT
J gene: TRBJ1-3; clone size: many; D gene: NA; V gene: TRBV7-9; CDR3 protein: CASSRDGLSGNTIYF; CDR3 DNA: TGTGCCAGCAGCCGGGACGGTCTCTCTGGAAACACCATATATTTT
J gene: TRBJ2-2; clone size: many; D gene: TRBD1; V gene: TRBV6-1; CDR3 protein: CASSARGQGGTGELFF; CDR3 DNA: TGTGCCAGCAGTGCGCGGGGACAGGGAGGAACCGGGGAGCTGTTTTTT
J gene: TRBJ2-1; clone size: NA; D gene: NA; V gene: TRBV30; CDR3 protein: CAWSVLSSYNEQFF; CDR3 DNA: TGTGCCTGGAGTGTCTTGAGCTCCTACAATGAGCAGTTCTTC
J gene: TRBJ2-7; clone size: many; D gene: NA; V gene: TRBV6-5; CDR3 protein: CASSDSSYEQYF; CDR3 DNA: TGTGCCAGCAGCGACAGCTCCTACGAGCAGTACTTC
J gene: TRBJ2-3; clone size: many; D gene: NA; V gene: TRBV12-5; CDR3 protein: CASARVPSTDTQYF; CDR3 DNA: TGTGCTAGTGCTCGGGTCCCTAGCACAGATACGCAGTATTTT
J gene: TRBJ2-3; clone size: few; D gene: NA; V gene: TRBV6-1; CDR3 protein: CASSGGRHSGTDTQYF; CDR3 DNA: TGTGCCAGCAGTGGGGGCCGACACTCAGGCACAGATACGCAGTATTTT
J gene: TRBJ2-7; clone size: many; D gene: NA; V gene: TRBV21-1; CDR3 protein: CASSKEPSPHEQYF; CDR3 DNA: TGTGCCAGCAGCAAAGAGCCTAGTCCCCACGAGCAGTACTTC
J gene: TRBJ2-1; clone size: many; D gene: TRBD2; V gene: TRBV5-1; CDR3 protein: CASSLIGTSGSDEQFF; CDR3 DNA: TGCGCCAGCAGCTTAATAGGGACTAGCGGGTCGGATGAGCAGTTCTTC